The entry that follows covers one TCR beta chain sequence. Germline V gives CDR1 DFQATT, CDR2 SNEGSKA (reference sequence). Trimming cost V 0 bases and J 2 bases, with 14 bases left between them. CDR3 size: 15 residues. The source of the sample is a study of early T cells in non-severe SARS-CoV-2 infection. Study-wide background: Sequencing input comprised bulk RNA from unsorted whole blood; chain pairing was not available.

TCRdb recomputed calls from the 5' RACE reads with MiXCR, one row per CDR3 protein. Here the sample spans approximately 88,000 distinct CDR3 sequences, approximately 13% being singletons. The chain joins TRBV20-1 to TRBJ2-7; D remains unclear. The sequencing sample was made of whole blood. The TCR sequence derives from an adult who was a healthcare worker with PCR-confirmed SARS-CoV-2 infection or an uninfected control (not recorded which). CDR3: CSARDHSGSPYEQYF. The CDR3, as DNA: TGCAGTGCTAGAGATCATTCGGGTAGCCCCTACGAGCAGTACTTC.